These 29 T cell receptor beta chains were sequenced from one sample in a study of T cell repertoires in cytomegalovirus infection. Via MiXCR, TCRdb re-called the reads, giving one row per CDR3 protein. This table holds some 220,000 distinct CDR3 sequences, around two fifths found once. Their antigen targets remain unknown. Sequenced material: CD8+ T cells from cultured PBMCs, taken from culture after CMV antigen stimulation. Every receptor here comes from a human donor in good health (CMV status not recorded). Some clones in this sample may be carry-over from other donors' samples.

This clonotype was observed at least ten times. This sequence joins TRBV7-8 and TRBJ1-5; D is unresolved. CDR3 length: 13 residues. V shed 4 bases and J shed 16 bases, with 20 bases lying between them. Germline CDR1 reads SGHVS; CDR2 reads FQNEAQ. The DNA of the CDR3 is TGTGCCAGCAGCTATTCCAAGATGAGCCCCAGCCATTTT. Protein product: CASSYSKMSPSHF.

V and J are TRBV7-9 and TRBJ1-1; D unresolved. The CDR3 extends over 13 amino acids. Germline CDR1 and CDR2: SEHNR and FQNEAQ (reference sequence). V dropped 5 bases and J dropped 4 bases, with 11 bases sitting between them. As DNA, the CDR3 is TGTGCCAGCAGCATCCAAGGGAGCACTGAAGCTTTCTTT. It codes for CASSIQGSTEAFF.

The V call is TRBV7-3, the J call TRBJ2-3; either TRBD1 or TRBD2 may supply D (5 bases each). The CDR3 loop spans 17 amino acids. Germline lookup yields CDR1 SGHTA and CDR2 FQGTGA. The germline V and J ends were trimmed by 4 bases and 5 bases, with 22 bases remaining between them. The CDR3 region has the DNA TGTGCCAGCAGCTCCCCCCTCGGGGCAGCCGACGGAGATACGCAGTATTTT. Its translation: CASSSPLGAADGDTQYF. Drawing the rest from reference TRBV7-3 and TRBJ2-3, the complete variable domain is GAGVSQTPSNKVTEKGKYVELRCDPISGHTALYWYRQSLGQGPEFLIYFQGTGAADDSGLPNDRFFAVRPEGSVSTLKIQRTERGDSAVYLCASSSPLGAADGDTQYFGPGTRLTVL.

The chain recombines TRBV24-1 with TRBJ2-1; TRBD1 agrees at 9 bases. The length of the CDR3 is 18 residues. Trimming took 3 bases from V and 3 from J; bases not matched to a gene: 11. Germline CDR1 KGHDR, CDR2 SFDVKD. The CDR3 DNA reads TGTGCCACCAGTGATGCTACCCGGGACAGGGCCCGCTACAATGAGCAGTTCTTC. This encodes CATSDATRDRARYNEQFF.

The chain has TRBV2 and TRBJ2-7; TRBD2 aligns across 7 bases. Germline CDR1 and CDR2: SNHLY and FYNNEI. The CDR3 runs 14 residues. V trimming: 4 bases; J trimming: 3 bases; junction bases outside the gene matches: 6. The CDR3 loop is CASSGGGNGYEQYF. The CDR3 DNA reads as TGTGCCAGCAGTGGGGGGGGAAATGGCTACGAGCAGTACTTC. The full variable domain, completed using reference TRBV2 and TRBJ2-7, is EPEVTQTPSHQVTQMGQEVILRCVPISNHLYFYWYRQILGQKVEFLVSFYNNEISEKSEIFDDQFSVERPDGSNFTLKIRSTKLEDSAMYFCASSGGGNGYEQYFGPGTRLTVT.

This chain uses TRBV7-6 with TRBJ1-5; 7 bases are shared with TRBD1. The CDR3 runs to 16 residues. Germline values: CDR1 SGHVS, CDR2 FNYEAQ. With V trimmed by 5 bases and J by 1 base, 8 bases remained unmatched. The CDR3 region has the DNA TGTGCCAGCAGCCCCCGGACAGGAGAGAGCAATCAGCCCCAGCATTTT. Translated, it gives CASSPRTGESNQPQHF.

The chain couples TRBV6-1 to TRBJ2-1; D remains ambiguous. Germline assignment: CDR1 MNHNS and CDR2 SASEGT. V was clipped by 7 bases and J by 4 bases, with 14 bases between them. This CDR3 has 14 residues. DNA of the CDR3: TGTGCCAGCACACGAGGTGGCCGATACAATGAGCAGTTCTTC. As protein: CASTRGGRYNEQFF.

This rearrangement joins TRBV7-3 to TRBJ2-1; D is possibly TRBD2 (5 bases). Trimming took 5 bases from V and 7 from J, leaving 12 bases between them. The V gene's germline CDR1 is SGHTA and CDR2 FQGTGA. The CDR3 sequence is 13 residues long. CDR3 sequence: CASSVRPGNEQFF. CDR3 in DNA: TGTGCCAGCAGCGTCAGACCGGGGAATGAGCAGTTCTTC.

The chain combines TRBV19 with TRBJ1-1; D gene unclear. The V gene's germline CDR1 is LNHDA and CDR2 SQIVND (reference sequence). V was cut by 7 bases and J by 4 bases, with 10 bases left in between. The CDR3 is made up of 12 amino acids. The CDR3 protein is CASTAAGTEAFF. Here the CDR3 DNA reads TGTGCCAGTACGGCGGCAGGCACTGAAGCTTTCTTT.

This clonotype appeared a few times. The chain joins TRBV27 to TRBJ2-1; tentative D call: TRBD2 (5 bases). Germline loops: CDR1 MNHEY, CDR2 SMNVEV (reference sequence). V lost 4 bases, J lost 0 bases, and 7 bases lay in between. CDR3 size: 14 residues. CDR3 residues: CASSSGSSYNEQFF. DNA for the CDR3: TGTGCCAGCAGTTCTGGGAGCTCCTACAATGAGCAGTTCTTC.

The V gene is TRBV7-8, the J gene TRBJ2-7; weak D call: TRBD2 (5 bases). Looked up from germline, CDR1 is SGHVS and CDR2 is FQNEAQ. The CDR3 contains 15 residues. V lost 1 base to trimming and J lost 2 bases, with 12 bases between them. In DNA form, the CDR3 reads TGTGCCAGCAGCTTAGAGTTAGCGTCTACCTACGAGCAGTACTTC. Translating it yields CASSLELASTYEQYF.

The chain has TRBV7-6 and TRBJ2-5, with D maybe TRBD1 (5 bases). This CDR3 is built from 21 residues. The V end lost 0 bases, the J end lost 2 bases, and 28 bases lay between the germline ends. Germline V gene lookup returns CDR1 SGHVS and CDR2 FNYEAQ. The CDR3 sequence: CASSLASDSLPSLSGQETQYF. The CDR3 region has the DNA TGTGCCAGCAGCTTAGCGAGCGACAGTCTACCCTCCTTATCCGGGCAAGAGACCCAGTACTTC.

V is TRBV3-1 and J is TRBJ2-7; 7 bases are shared with TRBD2. The CDR3 covers 15 residues. Trimming took 0 bases from V and 3 from J; bases not matched to a gene: 5. From germline, CDR1 is LGHDT and CDR2 YNNKEL (reference sequence). The CDR3 sequence is CASSQDWGGGYEQYF. CDR3 bases: TGTGCCAGCAGCCAAGATTGGGGCGGGGGCTACGAGCAGTACTTC.

This clonotype was detected a few times. The CDR3, as DNA: TGTGCCATCAGGGATCAGGGAGGCGCTGAAGCTTTCTTT. This gives the protein CAIRDQGGAEAFF. The chain combines TRBV10-3 with TRBJ1-1; tentative D call: TRBD1 (5 bases). V gave up 6 bases and J gave up 6 bases, with 14 bases separating them. The CDR3 consists of 13 residues. Germline CDR1 is ENHRY and CDR2 is SYGVKD.

The sample holds one count of this clonotype. This rearrangement joins TRBV29-1 to TRBJ1-2, with D possibly being TRBD1 (5 bases). CDR1 is SQVTM, CDR2 ANQGSEA, per germline. The CDR3 has 13 residues. With 6 bases removed from V and 7 bases from J, the gap between germline ends came to 18 bases. The DNA of the CDR3 is TGCAGCGTGAGGGAGCAGGGAGCGTTTGGCTACACCTTC. This translates into CSVREQGAFGYTF.

V usage is TRBV7-2 and J usage is TRBJ2-7, with a tentative D call TRBD2 (5 bases). Looked up from germline, CDR1 is SGHTA and CDR2 is FQGNSA. This CDR3 is 18 amino acids long. V lost 2 bases, J lost 9 bases, and 29 bases lay in between. The CDR3 bases are TGTGCCAGCAGCTTAAGTAGCCCGTACTCGGGGATATACGATGGGCAGTACTTC. Translating gives CASSLSSPYSGIYDGQYF. The whole variable domain, remainder taken from reference TRBV7-2 and TRBJ2-7, is GAGVSQSPSNKVTEKGKDVELRCDPISGHTALYWYRQSLGQGLEFLIYFQGNSAPDKSGLPSDRFSAERTGGSVSTLTIQRTQQEDSAVYLCASSLSSPYSGIYDGQYFGPGTRLTVT.

This chain joins TRBV11-2 and TRBJ2-7; D possibly matches TRBD1 or TRBD2 (6 bases each). V was cut by 0 bases and J by 6 bases, with 15 bases left in between. The CDR3 extends over 15 amino acids. Germline CDR1 is SGHAT and CDR2 is FQNNGV. The CDR3 DNA is TGTGCCAGCAGCTTAGAAGGGGGAGGACTACGCGAGCAGTACTTC. Protein product: CASSLEGGGLREQYF.

In this sample, this clonotype turned up a few times. The chain combines TRBV7-6 with TRBJ2-1; TRBD1 is a possible D gene (6 bases). V shed 0 bases and J shed 15 bases, with 12 bases lying between them. CDR1 is SGHVS and CDR2 is FNYEAQ in the germline V gene. This CDR3 region has 12 residues. CDR3 DNA: TGTGCCAGCAGCTTAGCGAGGGACATGCCGTTCTTC. This sequence encodes CASSLARDMPFF.

This clonotype has at least ten counts. CDR3 sequence reads: CASSLRGATFEQFF. In DNA, the CDR3 is TGTGCCAGCAGCCTCCGCGGAGCGACGTTTGAGCAGTTCTTC. V is TRBV7-9 and J is TRBJ2-1, with D hard to call. Looked up from germline, CDR1 is SEHNR and CDR2 is FQNEAQ (reference sequence). The CDR3 consists of 14 residues. Trimming cost V 5 bases and J 9 bases, with 17 bases left between them.

This chain joins TRBV13 and TRBJ2-1; 12 bases are shared with TRBD2. CDR3 length: 15 residues. V lost 4 bases to trimming and J lost 7 bases; unmatched junction nucleotides: 5. Germline V CDR1 and CDR2: PRHDT, FYEKMQ (reference sequence). The CDR3 nucleotides read TGTGCCAGCAGCTCTATCGGGACTAGCGGGAATGAGCAGTTCTTC. Its translation is CASSSIGTSGNEQFF.

The table lists this clonotype with a few counts. The chain joins TRBV5-1 to TRBJ2-7; 9 bases are shared with TRBD2. The CDR3 totals 15 residues. The junction had 5 bases not matched to a gene; V was cut back by 2 bases and J by 2 bases. Germline CDR1 SGHRS, CDR2 YFSETQ. DNA of the CDR3: TGCGCCAGCAGCTTAAGGGGCGGGGGGGCCTACGAGCAGTACTTC. Its protein is CASSLRGGGAYEQYF.

CDR3 region: CASSPGTPNSPLHF. The CDR3 DNA sequence: TGTGCCAGCAGTCCCGGGACACCGAATTCACCCCTCCACTTT. This chain uses TRBV28 with TRBJ1-6, with D perhaps TRBD1 (6 bases). V dropped 5 bases and J dropped 7 bases, with 12 bases sitting between them. Germline CDR1 reads MDHEN; CDR2 reads SYDVKM. The CDR3 consists of 14 residues.

The chain is built from TRBV20-1 and TRBJ2-7; D unresolved. The length of the CDR3 is 14 residues. In germline, CDR1 is DFQATT, CDR2 SNEGSKA (reference sequence). Between the trimmed V and J ends, which lost 0 bases and 2 bases, there was a span of 11 bases. CDR3 sequence reads: CSARDHGSTYEQYF. The CDR3 region has the DNA TGCAGTGCTAGAGATCATGGCAGCACCTACGAGCAGTACTTC.

This clonotype was observed many times. The V and J genes are TRBV7-8 and TRBJ1-5, with D possibly being TRBD1 (5 bases). V shed 5 bases and J shed 0 bases, with 20 bases lying between them. This CDR3 spans 18 amino acids. In germline, CDR1 is SGHVS, CDR2 FQNEAQ. The CDR3 protein is CASSRSEPQGYSNQPQHF. In nucleotides, the CDR3 is TGTGCCAGCAGCCGCTCCGAGCCCCAGGGCTATAGCAATCAGCCCCAGCATTTT.

This chain uses TRBV4-1 with TRBJ2-1; 10 positions agree with TRBD2. The CDR3 totals 15 residues. J lost 8 bases, V lost 1 base, and 5 bases had no gene match. CDR1 is MGHRA, CDR2 YSYEKL, per germline. Here the CDR3 reads CASSQALAGEDEQFF. In nucleotides, the CDR3 is TGCGCCAGCAGCCAAGCCCTAGCGGGAGAGGATGAGCAGTTCTTC.

Comments on this clonotype: A junction boundary mismatches the germline segment, possibly from a read error. The genes are TRBV27 and TRBJ1-1, with a possible D match to TRBD1 (5 bases). Per germline, CDR1 MNHEY and CDR2 SMNVEV (reference sequence). CDR3 length: 14 amino acids. CDR3 bases: TGTGCCAGCAGTTTAGGGGCAGGTAGGAGTGAAGCTTCCTTT. It translates to CASSLGAGRSEASF.

Ten or more counts support this clonotype. The chain uses TRBV10-3 and TRBJ1-5; the match to TRBD1 covers 10 bases. Losses at the gene ends were 5 bases for V and 7 bases for J; bases not matched to a gene: 8. CDR1 is ENHRY and CDR2 is SYGVKD in the germline V gene. The CDR3 sequence is 15 residues long. DNA of the CDR3: TGTGCCATCAGTCCGGGACAGGGGAGCCAGCAGCCCCAGCATTTT. This encodes CAISPGQGSQQPQHF.

This clonotype has more than one count but fewer than ten. This chain links TRBV7-6 with TRBJ2-3; D remains unclear. The CDR3 sequence is 13 residues long. Germline V gene data show CDR1 as SGHVS and CDR2 as FNYEAQ. The V gene lost 4 bases and the J gene lost 9 bases, with 14 bases spanning the gap. The CDR3 loop reads CASSSWALDTQYF. As DNA, the CDR3 is TGTGCCAGCAGCTCGTGGGCCCTCGACACGCAGTATTTT.

This sequence joins TRBV27 and TRBJ2-1; possibly TRBD1 for D (6 bases). The germline CDR1 and CDR2 sequences are MNHEY and SMNVEV (reference sequence). Deletions cut 6 bases from V and 0 bases from J, with 9 bases between. This CDR3 comprises 14 residues. In DNA, the CDR3 is TGTGCCAGCAGAATGGGGGCCTCCTACAATGAGCAGTTCTTC. Protein: CASRMGASYNEQFF.